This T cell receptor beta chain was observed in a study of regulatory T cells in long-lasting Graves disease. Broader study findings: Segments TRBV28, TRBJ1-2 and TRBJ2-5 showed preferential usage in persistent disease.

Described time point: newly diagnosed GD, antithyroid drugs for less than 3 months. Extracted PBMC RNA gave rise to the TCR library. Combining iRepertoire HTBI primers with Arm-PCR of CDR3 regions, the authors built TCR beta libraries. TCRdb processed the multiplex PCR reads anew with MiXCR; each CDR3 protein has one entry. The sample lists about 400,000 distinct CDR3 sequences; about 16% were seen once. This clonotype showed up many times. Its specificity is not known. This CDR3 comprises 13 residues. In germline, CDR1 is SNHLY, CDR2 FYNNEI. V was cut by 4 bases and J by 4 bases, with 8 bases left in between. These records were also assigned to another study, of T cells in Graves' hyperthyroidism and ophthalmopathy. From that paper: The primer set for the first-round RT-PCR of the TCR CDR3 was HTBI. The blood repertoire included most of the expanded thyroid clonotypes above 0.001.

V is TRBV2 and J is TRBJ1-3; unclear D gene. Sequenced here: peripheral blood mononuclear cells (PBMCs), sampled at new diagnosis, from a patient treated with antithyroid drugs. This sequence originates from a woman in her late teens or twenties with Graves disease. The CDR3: CASSVGQGNTIYF. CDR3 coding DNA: TGTGCCAGCAGTGTCGGCCAAGGAAACACCATATATTTT. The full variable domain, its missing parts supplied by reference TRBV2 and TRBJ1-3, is EPEVTQTPSHQVTQMGQEVILRCVPISNHLYFYWYRQILGQKVEFLVSFYNNEISEKSEIFDDQFSVERPDGSNFTLKIRSTKLEDSAMYFCASSVGQGNTIYFGEGSWLTVV.